What follows are 32 T cell receptor beta chains derived from one specimen sequenced in a study of tumor and adjacent non-tumor tissue in lung cancer. Three rounds of nested PCR, following a modified ARM-PCR protocol, produced the TCRbeta library. Using its own MiXCR run on the multiplex PCR reads, TCRdb lists one record per CDR3 protein. The table lists 45,000 to 65,000 distinct CDR3 sequences, 74% of them singletons. The template was RNA from unsorted bulk tissue. The normal lung tissue was taken more than 3 cm from the tumor edge. The sequenced material came from distant non-tumor lung tissue. The receptors stem from a woman aged 55-75 years with non-small cell lung cancer.

The table lists this clonotype with many counts. Here the CDR3 DNA reads TGTGCCAGCAGCCGGGACAGGCTGAACACCGGGGAGCTGTTTTTT. Residues: CASSRDRLNTGELFF. The chain is built from TRBV12-3 or TRBV12-4 and TRBJ2-2, with TRBD1 matching 8 bases. V dropped 6 bases and J dropped 1; count of bases not matched to a gene: 4. The CDR3 has 15 residues.

Turning to this clonotype: One junction end disagrees with the germline gene, perhaps due to a read error. The chain has TRBV6-6 and TRBJ2-7; 7 bases agree with TRBD2. Germline-derived CDR1 and CDR2 are MNHNY and SVGAGI (reference sequence). There are 15 residues in the CDR3. CDR3 residues: CASSGVSGNSYERYF. The CDR3 DNA reads TGTGCCAGTAGTGGTGTAAGCGGGAACTCCTACGAGCGGTACTTC.

In the case of this clonotype: One end of the junction does not line up with germline, which may come from a read error. The V call is TRBV4-3, the J call TRBJ2-1, with D perhaps matching TRBD1 or TRBD2 (6 bases each). Germline values: CDR1 LGHNA, CDR2 YSLEER. The CDR3 is made up of 16 amino acids. The CDR3 nucleotides are TGCCCCAGCAGTCAAGGGGGGAGGAATCTCTACAATGAGCAGTTCTTC. It translates to CPSSQGGRNLYNEQFF.

For this clonotype: The junction departs from germline at one end; a sequencing error may be responsible. This sequence joins TRBV20-1 and TRBJ2-2, with TRBD2 as a possible D gene (5 bases). Germline lookup yields CDR1 DFQATT and CDR2 SNEGSKA (reference sequence). The length of the CDR3 is 12 residues. CDR3 residues: CSTRSNSGELFF. As DNA, the CDR3 is TGCAGTACTAGATCGAACTCCGGGGAGCTGTTTTTT.

About this clonotype: Given a much more abundant clone one base away, this may be a read error. DNA for the CDR3: TGTGCCAGCAGCTTCAAGACAGGGCGCGGCACCGGGGAGCTGTTTTTT. Its protein product is CASSFKTGRGTGELFF. V usage is TRBV7-9 and J usage is TRBJ2-2; 7 bases fit TRBD1. The ends lost 3 bases at V and 4 bases at J; junction bases unmatched: 8. Germline V CDR1 and CDR2: SEHNR, FQNEAQ (reference sequence). The CDR3 runs 16 residues.

As concerns this clonotype: One junction end disagrees with the germline gene, perhaps due to a read error. The genes are TRBV6-5 and TRBJ1-1, with 7 positions matching TRBD1. Germline CDR1 and CDR2: MNHEY and SVGAGI. This CDR3 contains 11 residues. CDR3 sequence reads: CATTSGTEATF. The CDR3 nucleotides read TGTGCCACCACTTCCGGGACAGAAGCTACCTTT.

About this clonotype itself: This is likely a read error, given that the CDR3 carries no conserved phenylalanine or tryptophan at its end. This chain's CDR3 is CASSQGGRNLYNEQFL. In DNA form, the CDR3 reads TGCGCCAGCAGCCAAGGGGGAAGGAATCTCTACAATGAGCAGTTCCTA. This sequence joins TRBV4-3 and TRBJ2-1; D gene uncertain. CDR1 is LGHNA and CDR2 is YSLEER in the germline V gene. V was cut by 1 base and J by 3 bases, with 13 bases left in between. The CDR3 spans 16 residues.

Comments on this clonotype: The junction shows a germline mismatch at one end, possibly a read error. The chain links TRBV6-2 or TRBV6-3 to TRBJ1-5, with D tentatively TRBD1 (5 bases). Germline CDR1 reads MNHEY; CDR2 reads SVGEGT. The CDR3 has 15 amino acids. CDR3 amino acids: CANSYPSQRRQPQRF. CDR3 nucleotide sequence: TGTGCCAACAGTTACCCAAGTCAGCGTAGACAGCCCCAGCGTTTT.

This clonotype was picked up one time. V and J are TRBV12-3 or TRBV12-4 and TRBJ2-3; 7 bases agree with TRBD2. This CDR3 region has 15 residues. Losses at the gene ends were 2 bases for V and 2 bases for J; bases not matched to a gene: 4. The CDR3 DNA is TGTGCCAGCAGTTTATCAGCGGGGCACACAGATACGCAGTATTTT. This translates into CASSLSAGHTDTQYF.

Comment on this clonotype: The junction and the germline gene differ at one end; a read error may be behind it. The chain links TRBV4-3 to TRBJ1-4; 9 nucleotides agree with TRBD1. The length of the CDR3 is 14 residues. The V gene's germline CDR1 is LGHNA and CDR2 YSLEER. The CDR3 DNA follows: TGCGCCAGCAATCAGGGACAGGGTATTAAAAAACTATTTTTT. Its protein product is CASNQGQGIKKLFF.

A remark on this clonotype: A much larger clone differs from this one at a single base, so this may be a read error. The V and J genes are TRBV20-1 and TRBJ1-1, with D perhaps matching TRBD1 (6 bases). Germline CDR1 is DFQATT and CDR2 is SNEGSKA (reference sequence). This CDR3 spans 10 amino acids. Here the CDR3 DNA reads TGCACCTCAGGGGATACTGAAGCTTTCTTT. This translates into CTSGDTEAFF.

About this clonotype itself: At one of its ends the junction is not consistent with the germline gene, which may arise from a read error. The chain has TRBV6-5 and TRBJ2-2; possible D gene TRBD2, 5 bases. This CDR3 region has 12 residues. Germline assignment: CDR1 MNHEY and CDR2 SVGAGI. The CDR3 loop reads CASTQNTGELFF. The CDR3 coding sequence is TGTGCCAGCACTCAAAACACCGGGGAGCTGTTCTTT.

With respect to this clonotype: One junction end disagrees with the germline gene, perhaps due to a read error. V and J are TRBV11-2 and TRBJ1-1, with D perhaps matching TRBD1 (5 bases). This CDR3 contains 11 residues. Germline V gene sequence: CDR1 SGHAT, CDR2 FQNNGV. For the CDR3, the DNA is TGTGCCAGCAGCTTCCTAGGGGAAGCCTTCTTT. Its translation is CASSFLGEAFF.

The V call is TRBV4-3, the J call TRBJ2-5, with D possibly matching TRBD2 (5 bases). Germline V gene lookup returns CDR1 LGHNA and CDR2 YSLEER. CDR3 length: 15 residues. The V end was cut by 1 base, the J end by 8 bases, with 17 bases between. CDR3 coding DNA: TGCGCCAGCAGCCAAGGGCTAGCAGGATCGGATACCCAGTACTTC. Translation: CASSQGLAGSDTQYF.

Concerning this clonotype: As the CDR3 is not closed by the conserved phenylalanine or tryptophan, this likely results from a read error. V gene TRBV11-2 combines with J gene TRBJ2-1, with D perhaps TRBD1 or TRBD2 (6 bases each). The CDR3 is 15 residues long. Germline CDR1 reads SGHAT; CDR2 reads FQNNGV. Trimming removed 1 base at V and 7 bases at J, with 14 bases between. The CDR3 DNA is TGTGCCAGCAGCTTAGTTAGTAGGGGGGTAAATGAGCAGTTCTCC. As protein: CASSLVSRGVNEQFS.

Concerning this clonotype: At one boundary the junction diverges from the germline segment, which might be a read error. The V and J genes are TRBV12-3 or TRBV12-4 and TRBJ2-3; either TRBD1 or TRBD2 may fit D (5 bases each). The CDR3 consists of 16 residues. The CDR3 coding sequence is TGTGCTAGCAGTTCAACCGGGATAGGGGAGACAGATACGCAGTATTTT. Translation: CASSSTGIGETDTQYF.

As concerns this clonotype: A much larger clone differs from this one at a single base, so this may be a read error. The V gene is TRBV28, the J gene TRBJ2-1, with D hard to call. This CDR3 has 15 residues. Per the germline V gene, CDR1 is MDHEN and CDR2 is SYDVKM. Between the trimmed V and J ends, which lost 7 bases and 0 bases, there was a span of 13 bases. This chain's CDR3 is CASNSAVGSYNEQFF. CDR3 DNA: TGTGCCAGCAATTCGGCGGTGGGCTCCTACAATGAGCAGTTCTTC.

Of note for this clonotype: A much more abundant neighbour one base away suggests this may be a read error. The V and J genes are TRBV20-1 and TRBJ2-1, with D tentatively TRBD1 (6 bases). Germline V gene lookup returns CDR1 DFQATT and CDR2 SNEGSKA (reference sequence). There are 11 residues in the CDR3. V gave up 5 bases and J gave up 15 bases, with 17 bases separating them. The CDR3 sequence is CSACPSGVPFF. CDR3 sequence (DNA): TGCAGTGCTTGTCCTTCAGGGGTCCCGTTCTTC.

Remarks on this clonotype: This may be a read error: a much more frequent sequence differs by one nucleotide. The rearrangement uses TRBV28 and TRBJ2-7; 10 bases fit TRBD2. The CDR3 length is 14 residues. CDR1 and CDR2 from the germline V gene are MDHEN and SYDVKM. The J segment lost 7 bases and the V segment lost 9 bases, leaving 12 bases of the junction unmatched. CDR3 protein: CASLMSGRAGEQYF. CDR3 bases: TGTGCCAGTTTAATGAGCGGGAGGGCCGGAGAGCAGTACTTC.

In the case of this clonotype: At one end the junction does not follow the germline gene, possibly because of a read error. J is TRBJ2-3 and V is TRBV5-4, with D possibly called TRBD1 or TRBD2 (5 bases each). The CDR3 totals 17 residues. Germline V gene lookup returns CDR1 SGHNT and CDR2 YYREEE (reference sequence). The CDR3 nucleotides are TGTGCCAGCAGCTCGGCCCAGGACATGGGAGTCACAGGTACGCAGTATTTT. Translation gives CASSSAQDMGVTGTQYF. Using reference TRBV5-4 and TRBJ2-3 for the parts outside the CDR3, the full variable domain is ETGVTQSPTHLIKTRGQQVTLRCSSQSGHNTVSWYQQALGQGPQFIFQYYREEENGRGNFPPRFSGLQFPNYSSELNVNALELDDSALYLCASSSAQDMGVTGTQYFGPGTRLTVL.

This rearrangement joins TRBV6-2 or TRBV6-3 to TRBJ2-2; 9 nucleotides match TRBD2. CDR1 and CDR2 (germline): MNHEY, SVGEGT. The CDR3 loop spans 16 amino acids. J was trimmed by 5 bases and V by 9 bases; bases with no gene match: 13. CDR3 in DNA: TGTGCCAGTACCGTCCTTCCCCTAGCGGGGACCGGGGAGCTGTTTTTT. It yields the protein CASTVLPLAGTGELFF.

Details on this clonotype: Being one base from a much bigger clone, this may be a read error. The chain couples TRBV4-1 to TRBJ1-1; perhaps TRBD1 as D (5 bases). The CDR3 totals 15 residues. CDR1 is MGHRA and CDR2 is YSYEKL in the germline V gene. The CDR3 DNA reads as TGCGCCAGCAAATTGACAGAACTATCTAACACTGAAGCTCTCTTT. It yields the protein CASKLTELSNTEALF.

V is TRBV29-1 and J is TRBJ1-4; D is ambiguous. This CDR3 has 13 amino acids. From germline, CDR1 is SQVTM and CDR2 ANQGSEA. CDR3 bases: TGCAGGGTTATGCAGGCAACTAATGAAAAACTGTTTTTT. Its protein is CRVMQATNEKLFF.

Worth noting for this clonotype: The germline gene is not matched at one end of the junction; a read error may be the cause. This chain joins TRBV11-1 and TRBJ2-1; D may be TRBD2 (5 bases). The CDR3 covers 17 residues. The germline V gene has CDR1 SGHAT and CDR2 FQDESV (reference sequence). The chain's CDR3 is CASSRGFAANFYNEKFF. Written as DNA, the CDR3 is TGTGCCAGCAGTCGGGGTTTCGCAGCGAACTTCTACAATGAGAAGTTCTTC.

Worth noting for this clonotype: A read error may account for a junction end that differs from germline. CDR3 bases: TGTGACAGCAGACAAGGGCAGGTCCCTACACAGTATTTT. As protein: CDSRQGQVPTQYF. The rearrangement links TRBV6-5 to TRBJ2-3, with no clear D. The germline V gene encodes CDR1 MNHEY and CDR2 SVGAGI. This CDR3 spans 13 amino acids.

Of note for this clonotype: No conserved phenylalanine or tryptophan is present at the end of the CDR3, so a read error is the likely explanation. The chain links TRBV5-6 to TRBJ2-6, with 7 nucleotides matching TRBD1. Germline values: CDR1 SGHDT, CDR2 YYEEEE. V dropped 6 bases and J dropped 0; count of bases not matched to a gene: 12. This CDR3 region has 18 residues. In DNA form, the CDR3 reads TGTGCCAGCAACTATGGACAGGAACTAATCTCTGGGGCCAACGTCCTGACTTAC. Translation: CASNYGQELISGANVLTY.

The rearrangement uses TRBV11-2 and TRBJ2-7, with D perhaps TRBD1 or TRBD2 (5 bases each). Trimming removed 10 bases from V and 4 bases from J, with 20 bases in between. Germline values: CDR1 SGHAT, CDR2 FQNNGV. CDR3 size: 14 residues. In DNA form, the CDR3 reads TGTGCCAATTGTTGGGACCGCGGAGGATACGAGCAGTACTTC. It yields the protein CANCWDRGGYEQYF.

The sample holds a few counts of this clonotype. A read error may account for a junction end that differs from germline. The chain joins TRBV6-2 or TRBV6-3 to TRBJ2-2, with D possibly being TRBD2 (5 bases). Germline V gene data show CDR1 as MNHEY and CDR2 as SVGEGT. This CDR3 contains 17 residues. DNA for the CDR3: TGTGCCAGTAGTTACATCCAACAGAGGGCCAACACTGGGGAGCTGTTTTTT. Translated, it gives CASSYIQQRANTGELFF.

This sequence joins TRBV12-3 or TRBV12-4 and TRBJ2-3; D is uncertain. V was clipped by 5 bases and J by 4 bases, with 25 bases between them. The CDR3 spans 18 residues. CDR3: CASSPGRQKGNQADTQYF. CDR3 DNA sequence: TGTGCCAGCAGTCCCGGCCGGCAGAAGGGTAATCAGGCAGATACGCAGTATTTT.

For this clonotype: A junction end diverges from the germline sequence, so it may reflect a read error. V usage is TRBV4-2 and J usage is TRBJ1-2; perhaps TRBD1 as D (5 bases). CDR3 length equals 16 residues. Per germline, CDR1 LGHNA and CDR2 YNFKEQ. The CDR3 sequence: CVSSQDPELGLGGYTF. The CDR3 nucleotides read TGTGTCAGCAGTCAAGATCCGGAGTTGGGGCTCGGGGGCTACACCTTC.

A single count supports this clonotype. No conserved phenylalanine or tryptophan ends this CDR3, so it is likely a read error. The gene calls are TRBV6-5 and TRBJ2-7; a possible D gene is TRBD2 (5 bases). The V gene lost 9 bases and the J gene lost 2 bases, with 26 bases spanning the gap. Germline V gene data show CDR1 as MNHEY and CDR2 as SVGAGI. This CDR3 spans 17 amino acids. This CDR3 is CASRITLSATLTYEQYL. CDR3 nucleotides: TGTGCCAGTCGCATCACACTTAGCGCGACCTTGACCTACGAGCAGTACCTC.

This clonotype was picked up one time. An end of the junction does not agree with germline; a read error may underlie this. The chain employs TRBV6-5 and TRBJ2-7; the match to TRBD1 covers 7 bases. CDR3 length equals 17 residues. Germline assignment: CDR1 MNHEY and CDR2 SVGAGI. Here the CDR3 DNA reads TGTGTCAGCAGTCCGGGACAGAGCCTTCTGTTCTCCTACGAGCAGTACTTC. Amino acids: CVSSPGQSLLFSYEQYF.